These 29 T cell receptor beta chains were all obtained from the same sample, sequenced in a study of blood T cell repertoires in COVID-19. TCRdb's table, derived via immunoSEQ multiplex PCR, lists solely in-frame clones and lacks some. The table records 94,000 or so clones, roughly 82% of them present only once. Sequenced material: peripheral blood. These receptors came from a man aged 55 to 69 with acute or convalescent COVID-19.

The CDR3 DNA sequence: TGTGCCAGCTCACCACTGCCTAGGAACACTGAAGCTTTCTTT. Translated, it gives CASSPLPRNTEAFF. The V gene is TRBV18, the J gene TRBJ1-1; D is uncertain. CDR1 KGHSH and CDR2 LQKENI come from the germline V gene. V lost 1 base to trimming and J lost 1 base, with 7 bases between them. This CDR3 comprises 14 residues.

V gene TRBV4-2 combines with J gene TRBJ2-1; D is possibly TRBD2 (7 bases). Trimming stripped 2 bases from V and 7 bases from J, with 12 bases between. The CDR3 runs to 14 residues. The germline V gene has CDR1 LGHNA and CDR2 YNFKEQ. CDR3 nucleotide sequence: TGTGCCAGCAGCCAACTTAAGGGGGGGAATGAGCAGTTCTTC. It codes for CASSQLKGGNEQFF.

V usage is TRBV30 and J usage is TRBJ2-2; D is possibly TRBD1 (5 bases). In germline, CDR1 is GTSNPN, CDR2 SVGIG (reference sequence). The CDR3 sequence is 14 residues long. With 4 bases removed from V and 1 base from J, the gap between germline ends came to 10 bases. CDR3 DNA sequence: TGTGCCTGGACGAGGACAAGGAACACCGGGGAGCTGTTTTTT. Amino acid sequence: CAWTRTRNTGELFF.

The chain carries TRBV27 and TRBJ2-2; 8 nucleotides agree with TRBD1. Germline V gene sequence: CDR1 MNHEY, CDR2 SMNVEV (reference sequence). Trimming removed 5 bases from V and 6 bases from J; junction bases left unmatched: 5. The CDR3 length is 14 residues. In DNA form, the CDR3 reads TGTGCCAGCAGTACTTGGGACAGGCCCGGGGAGCTGTTTTTT. Protein product: CASSTWDRPGELFF.

The chain employs TRBV4-2 and TRBJ1-2; 8 positions agree with TRBD1. The CDR3 spans 14 residues. With V trimmed by 5 bases and J by 10 bases, 12 bases remained unmatched. Germline values: CDR1 LGHNA, CDR2 YNFKEQ. DNA for the CDR3: TGTGCCAGCAGCTATGGGACAGGTGGTATTACCTACACCTTC. Protein product: CASSYGTGGITYTF.

This clone was observed once. This chain joins TRBV15 and TRBJ2-7; D is perhaps TRBD2 (6 bases). The CDR3 runs to 15 residues. V shed 0 bases and J shed 4 bases, with 13 bases lying between them. Germline CDR1 LNHNV, CDR2 YYDKDF (reference sequence). Written as DNA, the CDR3 is TGTGCCACCAGCAGAGATCTCGGGGGTCCTTACGAGCAGTACTTC. Translation gives CATSRDLGGPYEQYF.

The rearrangement joins TRBV30 to TRBJ2-5; D is uncertain. V was shortened by 5 bases and J by 5 bases, with 18 bases between the two germline ends. Germline CDR1 is GTSNPN and CDR2 is SVGIG (reference sequence). This CDR3 is 14 amino acids long. DNA of the CDR3: TGTGCCTGGTTACCGTGGAACGAGGTGGAGACCCAGTACTTC. Translation gives CAWLPWNEVETQYF.

This clone showed up just once. This sample also contains other DNA sequences that code for the same CDR3. V is TRBV7-9 and J is TRBJ1-5; D is ambiguous. Germline V lookup: CDR1 SEHNR, CDR2 FQNEAQ (reference sequence). The germline V and J ends were trimmed by 1 base and 7 bases, with 5 bases remaining between them. The CDR3 has 12 residues. CDR3 sequence: CASSLGGQPQHF. The DNA for the CDR3 is TGTGCCAGCAGCTTAGGAGGCCAGCCCCAGCATTTT.

The V and J genes are TRBV28 and TRBJ2-7; D is unclear. CDR1 MDHEN and CDR2 SYDVKM come from the germline V gene. The CDR3 runs 13 residues. V was shortened by 3 bases and J by 2 bases, with 8 bases between the two germline ends. CDR3 protein: CASSLASTYEQYV. DNA of the CDR3: TGTGCCAGCAGTTTGGCCAGTACCTACGAGCAGTACGTC.

The chain carries TRBV6-5 and TRBJ1-6, with 10 bases aligning to TRBD1. Trimming removed 6 bases from V and 10 bases from J; junction bases left unmatched: 6. Germline V gives CDR1 MNHEY, CDR2 SVGAGI. The CDR3 is 14 residues long. DNA for the CDR3: TGTGCCAGCAGGTGGGACAGGGGAGGATCACCCCTCCACTTT. Translated, it gives CASRWDRGGSPLHF.

The chain links TRBV3-1 (or the pseudogene TRBV3-2) to TRBJ1-3, with 10 bases identical to TRBD1. Looked up from germline, CDR1 is LGHDT and CDR2 is YNNKEL (reference sequence). The junction had 9 bases not matched to a gene; V was cut back by 7 bases and J by 0 bases. CDR3 length: 17 residues. CDR3 in amino acids: CASTPRQGASSGNTIYF. CDR3 sequence (DNA): TGTGCCAGCACCCCCCGACAGGGGGCCAGCTCTGGAAACACCATATATTTT.

A word on this clone: An end of the junction does not agree with germline; a read error may underlie this. CDR3 residues: CASSATNENLFF. CDR3 nucleotides: TGTGCCAGCAGTGCAACTAATGAAAACCTGTTTTTT. The V gene is TRBV4-2, the J gene TRBJ1-4; D gene uncertain. The CDR3 extends over 12 amino acids. CDR1 is LGHNA and CDR2 is YNFKEQ in the germline V gene.

Only one count was recorded for this clone. The chain carries TRBV9 and TRBJ1-1, with D possibly matching TRBD1 (5 bases). Looked up from germline, CDR1 is SGDLS and CDR2 is YYNGEE. The length of the CDR3 is 15 residues. V was trimmed by 2 bases and J by 0 bases, leaving 11 bases between them. The CDR3 region is CASSVQGFMNTEAFF. DNA for the CDR3: TGTGCCAGCAGCGTCCAGGGTTTCATGAACACTGAAGCTTTCTTT.

The gene calls are TRBV29-1 and TRBJ1-2; tentatively, D is TRBD1 (5 bases). The CDR3 is 11 residues long. Germline V CDR1 and CDR2: SQVTM, ANQGSEA. V shed 7 bases and J shed 5 bases, with 11 bases lying between them. The CDR3 coding sequence is TGCAGCGCCGGGACTGAATATGGCTACACCTTC. As protein: CSAGTEYGYTF.

V and J are TRBV14 and TRBJ1-1; D uncertain. The CDR3 runs to 13 residues. V lost 1 base and J lost 8, with 11 bases in between. Germline CDR1 reads SGHDN; CDR2 reads FVKESK. This chain's CDR3 is CASSQAPWSEAFF. The CDR3 DNA is TGTGCCAGCAGCCAAGCCCCCTGGAGCGAAGCTTTCTTT.

The rearrangement joins TRBV2 to TRBJ1-5; no definite D call. Germline V gene lookup returns CDR1 SNHLY and CDR2 FYNNEI. Trimming left V 1 base short and J 4 bases short, with 8 bases between. This CDR3 is built from 14 residues. CDR3 sequence reads: CASSEGQLNQPQHF. In DNA, the CDR3 is TGTGCCAGCAGTGAAGGTCAGTTGAATCAGCCCCAGCATTTT.

The rearrangement links TRBV27 to TRBJ2-3, with D possibly matching TRBD1 (5 bases). Trimming stripped 0 bases from V and 4 bases from J, with 20 bases between. Germline V CDR1 and CDR2: MNHEY, SMNVEV (reference sequence). The CDR3 has 18 amino acids. The CDR3 nucleotides read TGTGCCAGCAGTTTATCGCCCCCTCGACAAGACAGATCAGATACGCAGTATTTT. Its protein product is CASSLSPPRQDRSDTQYF.

The chain combines TRBV7-9 with TRBJ1-5; 12 bases are a match to TRBD1. The CDR3 spans 19 residues. Looked up from germline, CDR1 is SEHNR and CDR2 is FQNEAQ (reference sequence). J lost 2 bases, V lost 1 base, and 9 bases had no gene match. The CDR3 nucleotides are TGTGCCAGCAGCTTAGACCCCGGGACAGGGGGCGTTCGCAATCAGCCCCAGCATTTT. Its protein product is CASSLDPGTGGVRNQPQHF.

The chain carries TRBV2 and TRBJ1-6, with D unresolved. V lost 3 bases, J lost 11 bases, and 11 bases lay in between. The CDR3 is made up of 13 amino acids. Germline CDR1 is SNHLY and CDR2 is FYNNEI. The CDR3 is CASSESHSTPLHF. The CDR3 DNA sequence: TGTGCCAGCAGTGAGTCGCACTCTACACCCCTCCACTTT. The full variable domain, with the rest looked up from reference TRBV2 and TRBJ1-6, is EPEVTQTPSHQVTQMGQEVILRCVPISNHLYFYWYRQILGQKVEFLVSFYNNEISEKSEIFDDQFSVERPDGSNFTLKIRSTKLEDSAMYFCASSESHSTPLHFGNGTRLTVT.

This clone showed up just once. V gene TRBV5-1 combines with J gene TRBJ1-1, with D perhaps TRBD1 (5 bases). V gave up 0 bases and J gave up 4 bases, with 10 bases separating them. The germline CDR1 and CDR2 sequences are SGHRS and YFSETQ. This CDR3 spans 14 amino acids. CDR3 sequence: CASSLAGGVTEAFF. In DNA, the CDR3 is TGCGCCAGCAGCTTGGCCGGGGGAGTCACTGAAGCTTTCTTT.

V is TRBV6-5 and J is TRBJ1-6; tentative D call: TRBD1 (6 bases). The germline V gene encodes CDR1 MNHEY and CDR2 SVGAGI. This CDR3 contains 13 residues. Deletions cut 9 bases from V and 4 bases from J, with 10 bases between. The CDR3 coding sequence is TGTGCCAGTTCGGGACAATATAATTCACCCCTCCACTTT. Its protein is CASSGQYNSPLHF.

This chain joins TRBV21-1 and TRBJ2-1; the D call in the table, TRBD2, was not verified against the DNA. TRBV21-1 is an annotated pseudogene. The CDR3 runs to 17 residues. The CDR3 DNA sequence: TGTGCCAGCAGCAAAGTACCCAGCGGAGTGGGGAACAATGAGCAGTTCTTC. This codes for CASSKVPSGVGNNEQFF.

V usage is TRBV6-5 and J usage is TRBJ1-1; weak D call: TRBD1 (5 bases). The CDR3 is 14 residues long. The germline gives CDR1 MNHEY, CDR2 SVGAGI. Between the trimmed V and J ends, which lost 8 bases and 0 bases, there was a span of 13 bases. The CDR3 DNA is TGTGCCAGCTATAGAGCAGGGATGAACACTGAAGCTTTCTTT. It specifies CASYRAGMNTEAFF.

The gene calls are TRBV30 and TRBJ2-5, with D hard to call. The length of the CDR3 is 13 residues. V was shortened by 1 base and J by 4 bases, with 10 bases between the two germline ends. Looked up from germline, CDR1 is GTSNPN and CDR2 is SVGIG (reference sequence). The CDR3 nucleotides are TGTGCCTGGAGTGGAGTAGCTCGAGAGACCCAGTACTTC. Amino acid sequence: CAWSGVARETQYF.

The chain couples TRBV19 to TRBJ1-2; tentative D call: TRBD1 (6 bases). The V end was cut by 7 bases, the J end by 3 bases, with 18 bases between. The germline V gene has CDR1 LNHDA and CDR2 SQIVND (reference sequence). This CDR3 has 15 residues. The CDR3, as DNA: TGTGCCAGTACCCCAAGGCAGGGGCGAGACTATGGCTACACCTTC. Its protein product is CASTPRQGRDYGYTF.

This chain connects TRBV11-2 to TRBJ2-4; the match to TRBD2 covers 7 bases. V was pared by 0 bases and J by 7 bases, with 6 bases of the junction left unmatched. The germline gives CDR1 SGHAT, CDR2 FQNNGV. This CDR3 region has 15 residues. CDR3 DNA sequence: TGTGCCAGCAGCTTAGAGGGACTATCACGGAACATTCAGTACTTC. This codes for CASSLEGLSRNIQYF. Variable domain in full (rest from reference TRBV11-2 and TRBJ2-4): EAGVAQSPRYKIIEKRQSVAFWCNPISGHATLYWYQQILGQGPKLLIQFQNNGVVDDSQLPKDRFSAERLKGVDSTLKIQPAKLEDSAVYLCASSLEGLSRNIQYFGAGTRLSVL.

This rearrangement joins TRBV3-1 (or the pseudogene TRBV3-2) to TRBJ2-5; TRBD2 might be the D (6 bases). The germline V and J ends were trimmed by 1 base and 4 bases, with 13 bases remaining between them. There are 15 residues in the CDR3. Germline V lookup: CDR1 LGHDT, CDR2 YNNKEL (reference sequence). CDR3 in DNA: TGTGCCAGCAGCCAAGGGGGGAGGTACCGAGAGACCCAGTACTTC. Its translation is CASSQGGRYRETQYF.

The V and J genes are TRBV13 and TRBJ1-1; 9 nucleotides align to TRBD1. The CDR3 contains 15 residues. Germline V gene data show CDR1 as PRHDT and CDR2 as FYEKMQ (reference sequence). The V gene end was trimmed by 4 bases and the J gene end by 1 base; junction bases not matched to a gene: 4. This CDR3 reads CASSSGQGPNTEAFF. For the CDR3, the DNA is TGTGCCAGCAGCTCGGGACAGGGACCGAACACTGAAGCTTTCTTT.

This clone was seen only a few times. The V gene is TRBV5-6, the J gene TRBJ1-1; the match to TRBD1 covers 8 bases. V was pared by 4 bases and J by 0 bases, with 5 bases of the junction left unmatched. The CDR3 spans 15 residues. Germline CDR1 and CDR2: SGHDT and YYEEEE. The CDR3 here is CASSPPTGVNTEAFF. In DNA form, the CDR3 reads TGTGCCAGCAGCCCTCCGACAGGGGTGAACACTGAAGCTTTCTTT. The full variable domain, its missing parts supplied by reference TRBV5-6 and TRBJ1-1, is DAGVTQSPTHLIKTRGQQVTLRCSPKSGHDTVSWYQQALGQGPQFIFQYYEEEERQRGNFPDRFSGHQFPNYSSELNVNALLLGDSALYLCASSPPTGVNTEAFFGQGTRLTVV.